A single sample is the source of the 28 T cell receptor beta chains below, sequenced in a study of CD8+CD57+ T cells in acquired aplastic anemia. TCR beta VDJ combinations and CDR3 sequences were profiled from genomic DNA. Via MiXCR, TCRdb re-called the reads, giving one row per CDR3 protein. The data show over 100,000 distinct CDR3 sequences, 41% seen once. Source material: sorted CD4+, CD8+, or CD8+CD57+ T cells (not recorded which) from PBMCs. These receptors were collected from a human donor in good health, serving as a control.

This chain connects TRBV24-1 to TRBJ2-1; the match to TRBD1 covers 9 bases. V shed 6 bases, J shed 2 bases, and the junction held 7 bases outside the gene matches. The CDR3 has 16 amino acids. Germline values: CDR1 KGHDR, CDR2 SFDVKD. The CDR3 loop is CATSNRDRATYNEQFF. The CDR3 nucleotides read TGTGCCACCAGTAACCGGGACAGGGCCACCTACAATGAGCAGTTCTTC.

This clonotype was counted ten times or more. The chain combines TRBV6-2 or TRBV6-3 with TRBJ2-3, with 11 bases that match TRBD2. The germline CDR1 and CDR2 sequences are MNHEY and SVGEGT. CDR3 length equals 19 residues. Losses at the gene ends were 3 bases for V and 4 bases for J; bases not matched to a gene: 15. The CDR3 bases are TGTGCCAGCAGTTATACCCCTAGCGGGAGGCGAGACCGCCCAGATACGCAGTATTTT. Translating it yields CASSYTPSGRRDRPDTQYF.

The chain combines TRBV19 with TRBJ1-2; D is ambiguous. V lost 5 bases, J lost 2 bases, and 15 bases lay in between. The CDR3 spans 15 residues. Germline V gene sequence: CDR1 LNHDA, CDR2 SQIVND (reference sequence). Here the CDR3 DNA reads TGTGCCAGTAGTTTTACTGGGGATCCAAACTATGGCTACACCTTC. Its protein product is CASSFTGDPNYGYTF.

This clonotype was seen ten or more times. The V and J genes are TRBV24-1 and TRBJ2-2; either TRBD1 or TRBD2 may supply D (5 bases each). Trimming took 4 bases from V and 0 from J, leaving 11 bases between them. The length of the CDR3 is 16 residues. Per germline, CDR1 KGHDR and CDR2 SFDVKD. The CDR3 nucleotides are TGTGCCACCAGTGAAGGGACGGTCGCGAACACCGGGGAGCTGTTTTTT. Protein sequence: CATSEGTVANTGELFF.

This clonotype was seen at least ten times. CDR3: CASSQVTGTRETQYF. In nucleotides, the CDR3 is TGTGCCAGCAGCCAAGTAACCGGAACGAGGGAGACCCAGTACTTC. The chain has TRBV3-1 and TRBJ2-5; D unclear. CDR1 LGHDT and CDR2 YNNKEL come from the germline V gene (reference sequence). Deletions cut 1 base from V and 5 bases from J, with 14 bases between. The CDR3 consists of 15 residues.

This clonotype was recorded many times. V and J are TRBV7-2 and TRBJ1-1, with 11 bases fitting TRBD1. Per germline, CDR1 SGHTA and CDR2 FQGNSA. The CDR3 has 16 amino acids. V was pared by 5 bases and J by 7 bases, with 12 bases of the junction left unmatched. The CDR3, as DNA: TGTGCCAGCAGCCACTGGACAGGGGGCGAATACGTTGAAGCTTTCTTT. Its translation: CASSHWTGGEYVEAFF.

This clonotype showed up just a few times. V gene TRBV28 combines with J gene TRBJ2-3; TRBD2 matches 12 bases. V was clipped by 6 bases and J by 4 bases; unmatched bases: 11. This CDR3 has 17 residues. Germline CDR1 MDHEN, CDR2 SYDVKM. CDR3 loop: CASSRTSGEAGADTQYF. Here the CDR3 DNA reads TGTGCCAGCAGCCGGACTAGCGGGGAGGCCGGGGCAGATACGCAGTATTTT.

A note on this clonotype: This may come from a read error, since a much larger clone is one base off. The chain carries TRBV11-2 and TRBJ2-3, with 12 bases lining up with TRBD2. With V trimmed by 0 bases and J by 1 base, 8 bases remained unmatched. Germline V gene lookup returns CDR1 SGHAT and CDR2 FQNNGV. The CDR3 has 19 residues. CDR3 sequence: CASSLDAQGLAGRTDTQYF. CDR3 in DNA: TGTGCCAGCAGCTTAGATGCCCAGGGACTAGCGGGCCGCACAGATACGCAGTATTTT.

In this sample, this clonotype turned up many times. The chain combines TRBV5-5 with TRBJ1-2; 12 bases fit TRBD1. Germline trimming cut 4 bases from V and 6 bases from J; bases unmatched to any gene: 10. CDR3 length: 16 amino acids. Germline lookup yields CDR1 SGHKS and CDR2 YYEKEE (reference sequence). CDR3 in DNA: TGTGCCAGCAGCGGGGATCCGGGACAGGGGGCAGATGGCTACACCTTC. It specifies CASSGDPGQGADGYTF.

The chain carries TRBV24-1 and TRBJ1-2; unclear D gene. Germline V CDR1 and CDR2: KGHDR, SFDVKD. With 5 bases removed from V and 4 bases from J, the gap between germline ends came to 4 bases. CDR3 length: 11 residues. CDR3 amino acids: CATSGGYGYTF. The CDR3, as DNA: TGTGCCACCAGTGGAGGCTATGGCTACACCTTC.

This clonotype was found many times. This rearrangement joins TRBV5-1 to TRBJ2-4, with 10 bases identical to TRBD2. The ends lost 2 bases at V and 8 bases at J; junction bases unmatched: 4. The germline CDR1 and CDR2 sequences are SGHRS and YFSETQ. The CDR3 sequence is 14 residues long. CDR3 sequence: CASSFGSGRDIQYF. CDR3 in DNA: TGCGCCAGCAGCTTTGGGAGCGGGAGGGACATTCAGTACTTC.

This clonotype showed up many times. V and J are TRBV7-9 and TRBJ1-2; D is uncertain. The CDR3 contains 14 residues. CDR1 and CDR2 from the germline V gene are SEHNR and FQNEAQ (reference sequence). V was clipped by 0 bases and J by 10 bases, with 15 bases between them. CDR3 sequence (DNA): TGTGCCAGCAGCTTAGCGGGCGGGTCGGAAACCTACACCTTC. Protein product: CASSLAGGSETYTF.

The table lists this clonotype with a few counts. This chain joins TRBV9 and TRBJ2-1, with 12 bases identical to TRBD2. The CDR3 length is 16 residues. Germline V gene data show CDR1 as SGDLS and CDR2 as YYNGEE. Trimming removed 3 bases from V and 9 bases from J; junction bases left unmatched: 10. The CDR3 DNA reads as TGTGCCAGCAGCGATATAGTACTAGCGGGAGGAAGTGAGCAGTTCTTC. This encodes CASSDIVLAGGSEQFF.

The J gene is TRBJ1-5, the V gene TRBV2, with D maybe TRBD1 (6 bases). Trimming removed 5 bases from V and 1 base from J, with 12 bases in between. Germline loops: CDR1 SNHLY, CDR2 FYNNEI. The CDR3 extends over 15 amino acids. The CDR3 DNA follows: TGTGCCAGCAGTACGCGGGGGGCGAGCAATCAGCCCCAGCATTTT. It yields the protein CASSTRGASNQPQHF.

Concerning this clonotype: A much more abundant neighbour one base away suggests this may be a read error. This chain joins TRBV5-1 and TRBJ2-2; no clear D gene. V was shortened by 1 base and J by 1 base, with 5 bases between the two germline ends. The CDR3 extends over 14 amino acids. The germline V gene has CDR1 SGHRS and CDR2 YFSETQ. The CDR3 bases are TGCGCCAGCAGCTTGAGAGGGAACACCGGGGAGCTGTTTTTT. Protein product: CASSLRGNTGELFF.

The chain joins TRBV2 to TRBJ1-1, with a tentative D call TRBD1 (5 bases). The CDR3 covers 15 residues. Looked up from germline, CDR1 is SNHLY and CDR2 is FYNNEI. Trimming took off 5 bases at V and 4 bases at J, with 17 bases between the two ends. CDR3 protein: CASSLAGPVSTEAFF. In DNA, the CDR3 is TGTGCCAGCAGTTTAGCAGGGCCGGTGAGCACTGAAGCTTTCTTT.

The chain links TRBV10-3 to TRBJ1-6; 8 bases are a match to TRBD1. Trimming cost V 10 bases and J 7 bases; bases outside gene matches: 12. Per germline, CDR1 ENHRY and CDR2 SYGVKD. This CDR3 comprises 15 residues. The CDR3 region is CATRGGTGQNSPLHF. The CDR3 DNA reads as TGTGCCACAAGGGGGGGGACAGGACAAAATTCACCCCTCCACTTT.

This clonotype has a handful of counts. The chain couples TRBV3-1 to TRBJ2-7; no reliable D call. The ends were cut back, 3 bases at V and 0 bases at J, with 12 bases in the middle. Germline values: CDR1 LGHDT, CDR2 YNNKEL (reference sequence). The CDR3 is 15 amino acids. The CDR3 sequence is CASSQGLLSSYEQYF. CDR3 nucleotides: TGTGCCAGCAGCCAGGGCTTACTGAGCTCCTACGAGCAGTACTTC.

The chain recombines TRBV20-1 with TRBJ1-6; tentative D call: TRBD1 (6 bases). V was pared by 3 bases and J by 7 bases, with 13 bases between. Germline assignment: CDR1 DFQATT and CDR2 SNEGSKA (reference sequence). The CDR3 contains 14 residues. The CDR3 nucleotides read TGCAGTGCTAGCACCGGGACAAGCAATTCACCCCTCCACTTT. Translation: CSASTGTSNSPLHF.

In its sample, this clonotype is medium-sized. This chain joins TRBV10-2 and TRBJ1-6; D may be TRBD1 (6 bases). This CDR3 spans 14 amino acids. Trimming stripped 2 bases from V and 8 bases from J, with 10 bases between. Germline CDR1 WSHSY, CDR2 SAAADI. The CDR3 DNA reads TGCGCCAGCAGTGAGCGGCAGGGGTATTCACCCCTCCACTTT. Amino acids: CASSERQGYSPLHF.

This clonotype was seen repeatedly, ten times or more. The CDR3 DNA sequence: TGCAGTGCTCGACAGGGGGAAGACCAGCCCCAGCATTTT. Translating gives CSARQGEDQPQHF. The chain recombines TRBV20-1 with TRBJ1-5; 9 bases fit TRBD1. CDR1 and CDR2 from the germline V gene are DFQATT and SNEGSKA (reference sequence). J lost 7 bases, V lost 5 bases, and 6 bases had no gene match. The CDR3 runs to 13 residues.

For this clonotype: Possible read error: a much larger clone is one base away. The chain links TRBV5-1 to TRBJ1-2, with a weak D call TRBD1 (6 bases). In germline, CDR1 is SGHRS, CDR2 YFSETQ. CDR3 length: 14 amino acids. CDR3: CASSPAQGTYSYTF. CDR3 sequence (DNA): TGCGCCAGCAGCCCCGCGCAGGGGACCTATAGCTACACCTTC.

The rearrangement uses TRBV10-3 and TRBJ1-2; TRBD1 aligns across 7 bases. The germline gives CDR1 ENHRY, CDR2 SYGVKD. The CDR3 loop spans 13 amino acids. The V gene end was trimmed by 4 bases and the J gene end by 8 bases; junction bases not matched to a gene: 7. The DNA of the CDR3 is TGTGCCATCAGTGTAGGACAGGTGGAGGGCTACACCTTC. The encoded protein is CAISVGQVEGYTF.

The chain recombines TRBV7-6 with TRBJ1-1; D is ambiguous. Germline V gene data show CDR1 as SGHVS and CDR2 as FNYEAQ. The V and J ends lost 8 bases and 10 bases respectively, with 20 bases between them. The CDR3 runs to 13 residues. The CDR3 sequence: CASGLAWGKGAFF. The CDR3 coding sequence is TGTGCCAGCGGACTTGCCTGGGGTAAGGGAGCTTTCTTT.

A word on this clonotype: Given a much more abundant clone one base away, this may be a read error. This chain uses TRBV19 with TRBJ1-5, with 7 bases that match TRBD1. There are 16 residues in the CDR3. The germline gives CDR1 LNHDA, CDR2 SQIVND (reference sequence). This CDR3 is CANSANRDRGNQPQHF. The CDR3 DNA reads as TGTGCCAATAGTGCAAACCGGGACAGAGGGAATCAGCCCCAGCATTTT.

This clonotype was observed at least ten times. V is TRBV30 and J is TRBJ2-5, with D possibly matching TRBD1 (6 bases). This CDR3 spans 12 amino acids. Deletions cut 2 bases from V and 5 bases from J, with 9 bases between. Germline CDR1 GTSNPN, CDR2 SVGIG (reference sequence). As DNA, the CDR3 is TGTGCCTGGAGTTCCCAGGGGGAGACCCAGTACTTC. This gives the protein CAWSSQGETQYF.

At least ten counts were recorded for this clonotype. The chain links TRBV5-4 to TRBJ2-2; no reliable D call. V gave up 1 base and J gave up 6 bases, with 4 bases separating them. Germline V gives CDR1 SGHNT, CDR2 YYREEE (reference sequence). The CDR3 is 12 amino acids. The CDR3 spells CASSLYAGELFF. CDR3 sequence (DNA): TGTGCCAGCAGCTTGTATGCCGGGGAGCTGTTTTTT.

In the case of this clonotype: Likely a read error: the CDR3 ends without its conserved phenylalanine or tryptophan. The CDR3 spells CASSFLRGQGTTEAFL. CDR3 DNA sequence: TGTGCCAGCAGCTTCCTCAGGGGACAGGGTACCACCGAAGCTTTCCTT. V and J are TRBV11-2 and TRBJ1-1; 9 nucleotides agree with TRBD1. The germline V gene has CDR1 SGHAT and CDR2 FQNNGV. The CDR3 length is 16 residues. V lost 3 bases to trimming and J lost 8 bases; unmatched junction nucleotides: 13.